The 16 T cell receptor beta chains listed next were all sequenced from one sample in a study of T cells in Graves' hyperthyroidism and ophthalmopathy. Amplification yielded TCR beta CDR3 regions, with RNA transcripts as the source. During a first-round RT-PCR of the TCR CDR3, the HTBI primer set was used. TCRdb processed the multiplex PCR reads anew with MiXCR; each CDR3 protein has one entry. The sample has 550,000 to 600,000 distinct CDR3 sequences, about a sixth seen once; the top ten hold approximately 18%. Source material: blood. Source of these receptors: a young woman with Graves' hyperthyroidism.

This clonotype was counted many times. The chain combines TRBV27 with TRBJ2-7; a weak D match, TRBD2 (5 bases). This CDR3 contains 14 residues. Germline CDR1 and CDR2: MNHEY and SMNVEV (reference sequence). Trimming took 4 bases from V and 0 from J, leaving 10 bases between them. CDR3 sequence: CASSWTGTSYEQYF. As DNA, the CDR3 is TGTGCCAGCAGTTGGACGGGAACCTCCTACGAGCAGTACTTC.

This clonotype was seen repeatedly, ten times or more. The chain employs TRBV24-1 and TRBJ2-3; no definite D call. The V end was cut by 6 bases, the J end by 2 bases, with 8 bases between. CDR3 size: 13 residues. Germline CDR1 is KGHDR and CDR2 is SFDVKD. The CDR3 here is CATSHPDTDTQYF. The DNA for the CDR3 is TGTGCCACCAGTCACCCAGACACAGATACGCAGTATTTT.

The CDR3 nucleotides are TGTGCCAGCAGCCAAGGTAGTCTAGCGTTCGAGACCCAGTACTTC. Amino acid sequence: CASSQGSLAFETQYF. The V call is TRBV4-2, the J call TRBJ2-5; D might be TRBD2 (6 bases). Germline V gene lookup returns CDR1 LGHNA and CDR2 YNFKEQ. V lost 1 base, J lost 5 bases, and 14 bases lay in between. This CDR3 is built from 15 residues.

This clonotype was counted a few times. The chain employs TRBV20-1 and TRBJ1-4, with D possibly TRBD1 on 5 matching bases. Germline V gives CDR1 DFQATT, CDR2 SNEGSKA (reference sequence). V lost 6 bases to trimming and J lost 6 bases, with 14 bases between them. The CDR3 runs to 13 residues. CDR3 region: CSAAGGKDEKLFF. CDR3 nucleotides: TGCAGTGCAGCTGGGGGGAAGGATGAAAAACTGTTTTTT.

This clonotype has at least ten counts. V is TRBV12-3 or TRBV12-4 and J is TRBJ1-5; D might be TRBD1 (5 bases). There are 16 residues in the CDR3. V gave up 5 bases and J gave up 3 bases, with 17 bases separating them. CDR3 sequence (DNA): TGTGCCAGCAGTCCTGTGGGGGGGGGGGACAATCAGCCCCAGCATTTT. Translating gives CASSPVGGGDNQPQHF.

This clonotype was seen many times. J is TRBJ2-3 and V is TRBV5-1, with TRBD2 identical over 7 bases. The ends lost 0 bases at V and 1 base at J; junction bases unmatched: 8. This CDR3 is 17 amino acids long. The V gene's germline CDR1 is SGHRS and CDR2 YFSETQ. DNA for the CDR3: TGCGCCAGCAGCTTGGGTTCGGGGAGCGGGGGCACAGATACGCAGTATTTT. Protein: CASSLGSGSGGTDTQYF.

This clonotype was counted only a few times. The chain links TRBV10-3 to TRBJ2-3; a possible D gene is TRBD1 (5 bases). CDR3 length equals 14 residues. V was pared by 0 bases and J by 5 bases, with 9 bases between. Germline loops: CDR1 ENHRY, CDR2 SYGVKD. The CDR3: CAISESGAQDTQYF. CDR3 in DNA: TGTGCCATCAGTGAGTCAGGGGCTCAAGATACGCAGTATTTT.

This clonotype came up many times. The V gene is TRBV29-1, the J gene TRBJ1-1; TRBD1 is a possible D gene (5 bases). V was clipped by 5 bases and J by 0 bases, with 10 bases between them. The CDR3 has 13 amino acids. Germline V lookup: CDR1 SQVTM, CDR2 ANQGSEA. CDR3 DNA sequence: TGCAGCGTTCTTTGGGGGATGAACACTGAAGCTTTCTTT. As protein: CSVLWGMNTEAFF.

This clonotype was counted only a few times. The chain carries TRBV4-2 and TRBJ2-3, with D unclear. The CDR3 spans 13 residues. Germline V CDR1 and CDR2: LGHNA, YNFKEQ. Trimming removed 2 bases from V and 2 bases from J, with 5 bases in between. The CDR3 DNA is TGTGCCAGCAGCCAACCTTACACAGATACGCAGTATTTT. Amino acid sequence: CASSQPYTDTQYF.

Worth noting for this clonotype: This could be a read error, since a much larger clone is one nucleotide away. The CDR3 is CASGTGRYTEAFF. The CDR3 DNA is TGTGCCAGCGGTACAGGTAGATACACTGAAGCTTTCTTT. The chain recombines TRBV6-1 with TRBJ1-1, with D possibly TRBD1 on 5 matching bases. The CDR3 contains 13 residues. The V end was cut by 8 bases, the J end by 3 bases, with 13 bases between. Germline assignment: CDR1 MNHNS and CDR2 SASEGT.

This clonotype was detected only a few times. The chain is built from TRBV12-3 or TRBV12-4 and TRBJ2-3, with D tentatively TRBD2 (5 bases). The CDR3 runs 13 residues. Trimming shortened V by 3 bases and J by 5 bases, and 9 bases separated the two germline ends. The CDR3 nucleotides are TGTGCCAGCAGTTTCGGGGAGAGAGATACGCAGTATTTT. Encoded protein: CASSFGERDTQYF.

This clonotype was counted at least ten times. This CDR3 reads CASNFVDRDYSPLHF. CDR3 sequence (DNA): TGTGCCAGCAACTTCGTGGACAGGGACTACTCACCCCTCCACTTT. This chain links TRBV5-5 with TRBJ1-6, with 8 bases matching TRBD1. V shed 6 bases and J 10 bases; nucleotides not matched to a gene: 12. CDR3 size: 15 residues. Germline CDR1 SGHKS, CDR2 YYEKEE (reference sequence).

This clonotype was seen at least ten times. The chain joins TRBV28 to TRBJ1-6, with a possible D match to TRBD1 (5 bases). Germline V lookup: CDR1 MDHEN, CDR2 SYDVKM. The CDR3 sequence is 14 residues long. V dropped 3 bases and J dropped 7 bases, with 10 bases sitting between them. CDR3 nucleotides: TGTGCCAGCAGTTTCGGGGGGAAGAATTCACCCCTCCACTTT. It is translated as CASSFGGKNSPLHF.

The sample holds a few counts of this clonotype. The gene calls are TRBV5-1 and TRBJ2-2; 7 bases fit TRBD1. The germline V gene encodes CDR1 SGHRS and CDR2 YFSETQ. Losses at the gene ends were 6 bases for V and 0 bases for J; bases not matched to a gene: 8. This CDR3 spans 16 amino acids. In DNA form, the CDR3 reads TGCGCCAGCATAGGGACAGTCGGCGCGAACACCGGGGAGCTGTTTTTT. It specifies CASIGTVGANTGELFF.

This clonotype has only a few counts. The chain joins TRBV20-1 to TRBJ2-2; the D gene is possibly TRBD1 (7 bases). CDR3 length: 16 amino acids. Trimming removed 0 bases from V and 4 bases from J, with 15 bases in between. Germline values: CDR1 DFQATT, CDR2 SNEGSKA (reference sequence). CDR3 in DNA: TGCAGTGCTAGAGACCGACAGGGAGGAAGCACCGGGGAGCTGTTTTTT. Its protein is CSARDRQGGSTGELFF.

This clonotype was recorded many times. The chain uses TRBV6-1 and TRBJ1-5, with 7 bases lining up with TRBD1. This CDR3 comprises 14 residues. J lost 3 bases, V lost 6 bases, and 5 bases had no gene match. Germline V gene sequence: CDR1 MNHNS, CDR2 SASEGT. The CDR3 reads CASRDRRNNQPQHF. For the CDR3, the DNA is TGTGCCAGCAGGGACAGGCGAAACAATCAGCCCCAGCATTTT.